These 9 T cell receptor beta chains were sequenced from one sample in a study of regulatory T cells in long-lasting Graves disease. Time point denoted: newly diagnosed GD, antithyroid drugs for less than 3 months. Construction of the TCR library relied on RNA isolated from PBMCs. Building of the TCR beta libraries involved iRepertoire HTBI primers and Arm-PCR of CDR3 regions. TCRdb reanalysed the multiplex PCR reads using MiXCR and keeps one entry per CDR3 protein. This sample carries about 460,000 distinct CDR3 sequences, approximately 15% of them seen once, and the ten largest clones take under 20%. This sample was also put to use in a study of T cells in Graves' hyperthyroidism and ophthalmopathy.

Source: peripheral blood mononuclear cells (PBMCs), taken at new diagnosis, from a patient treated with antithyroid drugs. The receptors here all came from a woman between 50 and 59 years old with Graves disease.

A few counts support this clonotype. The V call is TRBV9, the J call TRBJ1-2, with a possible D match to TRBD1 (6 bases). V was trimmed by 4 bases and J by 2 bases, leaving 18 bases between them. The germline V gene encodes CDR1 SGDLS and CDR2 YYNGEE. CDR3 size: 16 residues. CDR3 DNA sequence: TGTGCCAGCAGCCCCGGGGGGGGGGCCTCGAACTATGGCTACACCTTC. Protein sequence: CASSPGGGASNYGYTF.

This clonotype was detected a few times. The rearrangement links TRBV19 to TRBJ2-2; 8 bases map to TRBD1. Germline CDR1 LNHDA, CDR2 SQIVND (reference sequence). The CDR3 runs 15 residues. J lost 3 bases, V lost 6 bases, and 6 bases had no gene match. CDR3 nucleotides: TGTGCCAGTAGGGGACAGGTGGGAGACACCGGGGAGCTGTTTTTT. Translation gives CASRGQVGDTGELFF. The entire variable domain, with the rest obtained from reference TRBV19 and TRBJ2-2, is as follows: DGGITQSPKYLFRKEGQNVTLSCEQNLNHDAMYWYRQDPGQGLRLIYYSQIVNDFQKGDIAEGYSVSREKKESFPLTVTSAQKNPTAFYLCASRGQVGDTGELFFGEGSRLTVL.

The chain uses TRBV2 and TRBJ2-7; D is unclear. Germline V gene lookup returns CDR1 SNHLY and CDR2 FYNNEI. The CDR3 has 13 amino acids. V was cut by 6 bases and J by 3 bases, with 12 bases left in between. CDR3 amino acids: CASSYPDNYEQYF. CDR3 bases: TGTGCCAGCAGCTATCCGGATAACTACGAGCAGTACTTC.

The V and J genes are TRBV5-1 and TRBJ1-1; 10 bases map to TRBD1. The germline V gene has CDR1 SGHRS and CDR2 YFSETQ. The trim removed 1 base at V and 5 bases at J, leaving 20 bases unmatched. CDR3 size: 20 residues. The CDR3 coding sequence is TGCGCCAGCAGCTTGTTGGGATTACCCGGGACAGGGGCCAAGGGAACTGAAGCTTTCTTT. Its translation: CASSLLGLPGTGAKGTEAFF.

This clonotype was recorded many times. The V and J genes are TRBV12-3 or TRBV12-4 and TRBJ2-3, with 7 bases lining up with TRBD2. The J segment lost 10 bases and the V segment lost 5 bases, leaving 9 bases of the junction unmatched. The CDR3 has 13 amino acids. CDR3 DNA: TGTGCCAGCAGTCCCGGACTAGGACGCGCGCAGTATTTT. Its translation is CASSPGLGRAQYF.

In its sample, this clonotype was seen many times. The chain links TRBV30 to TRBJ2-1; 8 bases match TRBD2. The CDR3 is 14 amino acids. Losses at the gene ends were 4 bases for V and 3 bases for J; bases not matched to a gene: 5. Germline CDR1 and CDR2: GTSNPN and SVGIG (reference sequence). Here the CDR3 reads CAWKMSGSYNEQFF. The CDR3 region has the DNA TGTGCCTGGAAGATGAGCGGGAGCTACAATGAGCAGTTCTTC.

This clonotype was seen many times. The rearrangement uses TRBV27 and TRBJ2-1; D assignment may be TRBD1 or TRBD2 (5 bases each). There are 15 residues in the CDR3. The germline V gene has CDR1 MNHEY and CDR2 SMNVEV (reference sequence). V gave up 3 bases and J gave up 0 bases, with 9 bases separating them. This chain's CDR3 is CASSLGERSYNEQFF. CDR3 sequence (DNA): TGTGCCAGCAGTTTGGGGGAGCGCTCCTACAATGAGCAGTTCTTC.

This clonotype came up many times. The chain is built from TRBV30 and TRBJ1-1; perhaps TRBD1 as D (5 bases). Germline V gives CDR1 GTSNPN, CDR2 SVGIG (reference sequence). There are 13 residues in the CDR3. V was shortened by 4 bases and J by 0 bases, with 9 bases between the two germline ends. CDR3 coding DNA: TGTGCCTGGAACGCAGGGCTGAACACTGAAGCTTTCTTT. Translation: CAWNAGLNTEAFF.

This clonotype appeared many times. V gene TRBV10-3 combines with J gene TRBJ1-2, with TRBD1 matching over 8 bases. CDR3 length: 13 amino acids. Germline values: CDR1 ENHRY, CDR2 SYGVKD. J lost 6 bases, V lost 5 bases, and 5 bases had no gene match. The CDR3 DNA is TGTGCCATCAGTAATGGACAGGGTAATGGCTACACCTTC. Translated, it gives CAISNGQGNGYTF.